Given below is one T cell receptor beta chain in context. Its antigen remains unidentified. Method: immunoSEQ multiplex PCR; TCRdb's copy keeps in-frame clones and lacks some. The top ten clones hold 2.5% to 3.5% of a sample with some 54,000 clones, more than 80% of them seen once. The data were obtained in a study of cytomegalovirus exposure and HLA in healthy donors. General study points: Across donors, most TCRs were seen rarely, yet some public ones were widespread.

The germline V and J ends were trimmed by 8 bases and 0 bases, with 14 bases remaining between them. Germline V gives CDR1 WSHSY, CDR2 SAAADI. CDR3 length: 14 amino acids. This TCR came from a man aged 18 to 30 in good health and CMV-seronegative. Sequences were obtained from PBMCs. The chain employs TRBV10-2 and TRBJ2-7; the D is unclear. The chain's CDR3 is CASRVAPNSYEQYF. As DNA, the CDR3 is TGCGCCAGCCGTGTGGCCCCAAACTCCTACGAGCAGTACTTC.